One sample yielded the 3 T cell receptor beta chains listed below, sequenced in a study of cytomegalovirus exposure and HLA in healthy donors. PCR used 60 Vbeta primers and 13 Jbeta primers. Measured with immunoSEQ multiplex PCR; TCRdb has only the in-frame clones, and not every one. The table shows 150,000 or so clones, with approximately 70% occurring only once. Sequences were obtained from PBMCs. The origin of the receptors is a man aged 18 to 30 in good health and CMV-seropositive.

The chain couples TRBV28 to TRBJ2-7, with a tentative D call TRBD2 (5 bases). V lost 3 bases and J 3 bases, leaving 12 bases between the germline ends. In germline, CDR1 is MDHEN, CDR2 SYDVKM. This CDR3 comprises 14 residues. The CDR3 nucleotides are TGTGCCAGCAGTTTTGAGGGCAGATACTACGAGCAGTACGTC. Its protein is CASSFEGRYYEQYV.

J is TRBJ1-1 and V is TRBV7-9, with D possibly being TRBD1 (5 bases). This CDR3 is built from 14 residues. Germline V CDR1 and CDR2: SEHNR, FQNEAQ (reference sequence). Trimming pared 0 bases from V and 5 bases from J, leaving 10 bases between. The CDR3, as DNA: TGTGCCAGCAGCTTAGCGCCGGGGGGGACTGAAGCTTTCTTT. Translation: CASSLAPGGTEAFF.

The rearrangement links TRBV12-2 to TRBJ2-5; TRBD1, the table's D call, lacks a check against the DNA. TRBV12-2 is assigned pseudogene status. CDR3 length: 15 residues. Here the CDR3 DNA reads TGTGCAAGTCGCTCGTTTACAGTGAGGGGGGAGACCCAGTACTTC. The encoded protein is CASRSFTVRGETQYF.